The 16 T cell receptor beta chains below all came from one sample that was sequenced in a study of T-cell reconstitution after alpha-beta-depleted transplantation in children. Unique molecular identifiers featured in how the TCRbeta library was prepared. TCRdb fed the PCR reads into MiXCR, producing one record per CDR3 protein. The sample lists 350,000 to 500,000 distinct CDR3 sequences, roughly 44% occurring once. The source was PBMCs, collected before TCRalphabeta/CD19-depleted stem cell transplant. These receptor sequences come from a girl aged 2-10 years with aplastic anemia, due to receive a stem cell transplant.

The chain carries TRBV5-1 and TRBJ2-3; D remains unclear. Germline loops: CDR1 SGHRS, CDR2 YFSETQ. V was cut by 4 bases and J by 0 bases, with 9 bases left in between. The length of the CDR3 is 14 residues. CDR3 in amino acids: CASSTAISTDTQYF. The CDR3 region has the DNA TGCGCCAGCAGCACTGCGATTAGCACAGATACGCAGTATTTT. Full variable domain (missing parts from reference TRBV5-1 and TRBJ2-3): KAGVTQTPRYLIKTRGQQVTLSCSPISGHRSVSWYQQTPGQGLQFLFEYFSETQRNKGNFPGRFSGRQFSNSRSEMNVSTLELGDSALYLCASSTAISTDTQYFGPGTRLTVL.

The rearrangement uses TRBV6-6 and TRBJ1-1, with 9 bases lining up with TRBD1. With 2 bases clipped from V and 10 bases from J, the junction kept 2 bases outside the gene matches. Germline CDR1 MNHNY, CDR2 SVGAGI (reference sequence). The CDR3 is made up of 12 amino acids. The CDR3 here is CASSYPDRGAFF. The CDR3 DNA is TGTGCCAGCAGTTACCCGGACAGGGGAGCTTTCTTT.

This clonotype was seen a handful of times. The chain couples TRBV9 to TRBJ2-3; 11 nucleotides align to TRBD2. Germline V gives CDR1 SGDLS, CDR2 YYNGEE. V lost 4 bases to trimming and J lost 4 bases; unmatched junction nucleotides: 11. CDR3 size: 17 residues. CDR3 amino acids: CASSPSETSGVADTQYF. The CDR3 DNA is TGTGCCAGCAGCCCGTCCGAGACTAGCGGGGTTGCAGATACGCAGTATTTT.

This clonotype was seen only a few times. J is TRBJ2-2 and V is TRBV21-1; the DNA was not used to check the table's D call, TRBD2. TRBV21-1 is deemed a pseudogene. This CDR3 is 19 amino acids long. The CDR3 here is CASTPTSGREWVNTGELFF. For the CDR3, the DNA is TGTGCCAGCACTCCGACTAGCGGGAGAGAGTGGGTGAACACCGGGGAGCTGTTTTTT.

In regard to this clonotype: The junction does not match germline at one end; this may be a read error. The V call is TRBV5-1, the J call TRBJ2-2; 9 nucleotides match TRBD1. The CDR3 has 16 amino acids. Germline V lookup: CDR1 SGHRS, CDR2 YFSETQ. This CDR3 reads CASSLETGGDTGELFF. CDR3 sequence (DNA): TGCGCCAGCAGCTTGGAGACAGGGGGTGACACCGGCGAGCTGTTTTTT.

This clonotype has just one count. This chain connects TRBV20-1 to TRBJ2-5; TRBD2 is a possible D gene (5 bases). The ends were cut back, 4 bases at V and 0 bases at J, with 9 bases in the middle. Germline loops: CDR1 DFQATT, CDR2 SNEGSKA (reference sequence). This CDR3 is 13 amino acids long. The CDR3 nucleotides are TGCAGTGCTAAGAGGGCCTACCAAGAGACCCAGTACTTC. Translated: CSAKRAYQETQYF.

For this clonotype: The junction and the germline gene differ at one end; a read error may be behind it. This rearrangement joins TRBV5-1 to TRBJ2-7; D might be TRBD2 (5 bases). This CDR3 comprises 12 residues. From germline, CDR1 is SGHRS and CDR2 YFSETQ. CDR3 in DNA: TGCGCCAGCAGCTTGGACGACTACCGGCGGCACTTC. It is translated as CASSLDDYRRHF.

The rearrangement joins TRBV20-1 to TRBJ2-5; 9 bases fit TRBD1. CDR3 length equals 13 residues. Germline V lookup: CDR1 DFQATT, CDR2 SNEGSKA (reference sequence). J was trimmed by 4 bases and V by 3 bases; bases with no gene match: 3. The CDR3, as DNA: TGCAGTGCTAGCGGGACAGGGCGAGAGACCCAGTACTTC. This encodes CSASGTGRETQYF.

The chain has TRBV5-6 and TRBJ2-1; no reliable D call. The length of the CDR3 is 14 residues. Trimming removed 1 base from V and 4 bases from J, with 9 bases in between. Germline-derived CDR1 and CDR2 are SGHDT and YYEEEE. The CDR3, as DNA: TGTGCCAGCAGCTTGCCTAGATTGTACAATGAGCAGTTCTTC. Its translation: CASSLPRLYNEQFF.

This clonotype was seen only a few times. The rearrangement uses TRBV29-1 and TRBJ1-2; a weak D match, TRBD1 (5 bases). Per the germline V gene, CDR1 is SQVTM and CDR2 is ANQGSEA. The germline V and J ends were trimmed by 6 bases and 4 bases, with 15 bases remaining between them. There are 13 residues in the CDR3. Here the CDR3 reads CSVDRGGAYGYTF. The DNA for the CDR3 is TGCAGCGTGGATCGGGGAGGGGCCTATGGCTACACCTTC.

The rearrangement joins TRBV15 to TRBJ1-1; D remains ambiguous. Germline V gives CDR1 LNHNV, CDR2 YYDKDF (reference sequence). The CDR3 loop spans 15 amino acids. V was cut by 4 bases and J by 2 bases, with 14 bases left in between. CDR3 protein: CATSTPSAKNTEAFF. The CDR3 DNA is TGTGCCACCAGCACCCCTTCTGCGAAAAACACTGAAGCTTTCTTT.

This clonotype was seen a few times. The chain has TRBV7-3 and TRBJ1-6, with D possibly being TRBD1 (5 bases). Germline CDR1 SGHTA, CDR2 FQGTGA. Between the trimmed V and J ends, which lost 8 bases and 3 bases, there was a span of 11 bases. The CDR3 spans 14 residues. The CDR3 nucleotides read TGTGCCAGCTCCCCGGACAACTATAATTCACCCCTCCACTTT. Amino acid sequence: CASSPDNYNSPLHF.

The chain is built from TRBV20-1 and TRBJ1-1; 12 bases agree with TRBD1. Germline CDR1 reads DFQATT; CDR2 reads SNEGSKA (reference sequence). Trimming at V came to 5 bases and at J to 0 bases, leaving 4 bases not matched to a gene. The CDR3 has 15 residues. CDR3 loop: CSARGQGAVNTEAFF. CDR3 DNA sequence: TGCAGTGCTCGGGGACAGGGGGCCGTGAACACTGAAGCTTTCTTT.

This clonotype was recorded a few times. The chain is built from TRBV10-3 and TRBJ2-1; D is tentatively TRBD1 or TRBD2 (6 bases each). CDR3 length: 16 residues. Trimming took off 6 bases at V and 2 bases at J, with 17 bases between the two ends. Germline CDR1 is ENHRY and CDR2 is SYGVKD. In DNA, the CDR3 is TGTGCCATCAGACAGGGACTTCCTCCCCCCTACAATGAGCAGTTCTTC. Translation: CAIRQGLPPPYNEQFF.

This chain connects TRBV7-2 to TRBJ2-7; 11 bases are shared with TRBD1. CDR3 length: 15 amino acids. Germline values: CDR1 SGHTA, CDR2 FQGNSA. The junction had 6 bases not matched to a gene; V was cut back by 7 bases and J by 1 base. CDR3 coding DNA: TGTGCCAGCACCTCCAGGGACAGGGGGTCCTACGAGCAGTACTTC. Protein: CASTSRDRGSYEQYF.

V gene TRBV24-1 combines with J gene TRBJ1-1; D might be TRBD1 (6 bases). V was pared by 5 bases and J by 1 base, with 22 bases between. The CDR3 length is 18 residues. The germline V gene has CDR1 KGHDR and CDR2 SFDVKD. CDR3 DNA sequence: TGTGCCACCAGTGTATTTTGGACCGTGGGGGGGCCGAACACTGAAGCTTTCTTT. The encoded protein is CATSVFWTVGGPNTEAFF.